The T cell receptor beta chain described here comes from a study of CD8 T cells in ankylosing spondylitis. As for this clonotype: The antigen remains undetermined.

This CDR3 is 15 amino acids long. V was pared by 7 bases and J by 3 bases, with 18 bases between. Germline V CDR1 and CDR2: SGHTA, FQGNSA. Study outcomes and limitations: Earlier literature documents some of the motif variants in reactive arthritis synovial fluid and blood. A motif in TCR beta, a set of under 10 highly homologous variants, appeared characteristic of ankylosing spondylitis blood. According to the report, clones linked to the disease were significantly enriched in matched synovial fluid samples taken from ankylosing spondylitis patients.

Quantitative 5'-RACE with molecular barcodes generated TCR beta libraries. One entry per CDR3 protein, called by TCRdb with MiXCR from the 5' RACE reads. This table holds about 100,000 distinct CDR3 sequences, around 24% found once. The source is a male donor with ankylosing spondylitis. Sequenced input: synovial fluid, either unsorted or a sorted T cell fraction (not recorded which). The V and J genes are TRBV7-2 and TRBJ1-1; D remains unclear. The chain's CDR3 is CASTKRAAKHTEAFF. The CDR3 DNA reads as TGTGCCAGCACTAAAAGGGCAGCGAAGCACACTGAAGCTTTCTTT.